This is a list of T cell receptor beta chains from one sample in a study of cytomegalovirus exposure and HLA in healthy donors. The protocol was immunoSEQ multiplex PCR, while the TCRdb copy is restricted to in-frame clones and leaves out a portion. The sample has roughly 190,000 clones; 62% are singletons. The sequenced sample was PBMCs. These TCRs come from a man in his forties or fifties in good health and CMV-seronegative. Both conserved end residues are part of each CDR3. A D gene is named only where the DNA matches it firmly. Size tells how often a clone was seen (once, few, many) or the class of an expanded clone, and some rows leave it out.

j_call | clone_size | d_call | v_call | cdr3_aa | cdr3_nt
TRBJ1-1 | - | - | TRBV6-5 | CASSPLPGGTEAFF | TGTGCCAGCAGTCCACTGCCCGGGGGTACTGAAGCTTTCTTT
TRBJ2-7 | - | TRBD2 | TRBV5-1 | CASSLDPSGEQYF | TGCGCCAGCAGCTTGGACCCTAGCGGCGAGCAGTACTTC
TRBJ1-4 | few | - | TRBV6-1 | CASSEARGLANEKLFF | TGTGCCAGCAGTGAAGCCCGGGGTTTAGCTAATGAAAAACTGTTTTTT
TRBJ1-4 | - | TRBD1 | TRBV7-2 | CASSLGGQGFEKLFF | TGTGCCAGCAGCTTAGGCGGACAGGGTTTTGAAAAACTGTTTTTT
TRBJ2-3 | - | TRBD2 | TRBV9 | CASSVGLAGAIRTDTQYF | TGTGCCAGCAGCGTAGGCCTAGCGGGGGCAATTCGGACAGATACGCAGTATTTT
TRBJ2-1 | - | TRBD1 | TRBV19 | CASRAGTGYNEQFF | TGTGCCAGTAGGGCCGGGACAGGTTACAATGAGCAGTTCTTC
TRBJ2-3 | - | TRBD2 | TRBV9 | CASSVVSGGLDTQYF | TGTGCCAGCAGCGTAGTATCGGGGGGGTTAGATACGCAGTATTTT
TRBJ1-5 | - | - | TRBV6-1 | CASSGLSQPQHF | TGTGCCAGCAGTGGGTTAAGCCAGCCCCAGCATTTT
TRBJ1-1 | - | TRBD1 | TRBV7-9 | CASSLEEGRGTEAFF | TGTGCCAGCAGCTTAGAAGAGGGCAGGGGGACTGAAGCTTTCTTT
TRBJ2-2 | - | - | TRBV5-6 | CASSLGTSNTGELFF | TGTGCCAGCAGCTTGGGGACAAGTAACACCGGGGAGCTGTTTTTT
TRBJ2-1 | few | TRBD1 | TRBV7-2 | CASSYDRGPNDEQFF | TGTGCCAGCAGCTACGACAGGGGGCCAAACGATGAGCAGTTCTTC
TRBJ1-4 | few | - | TRBV15 | CATSRVGGTPIEKLFF | TGTGCCACCAGCAGAGTCGGGGGGACGCCTATTGAAAAACTGTTTTTT
TRBJ1-3 | - | - | TRBV27 | CASSLSAGAGNTIYF | TGTGCCAGCAGTTTATCGGCAGGGGCTGGAAACACCATATATTTT
TRBJ2-5 | - | TRBD1 | TRBV4-1 | CASSQPRDREETQYF | TGCGCCAGCAGCCAGCCCCGGGACAGGGAAGAGACCCAGTACTTC
TRBJ2-3 | few | TRBD2 | TRBV5-4 | CASSLVAGARLDTQYF | TGTGCCAGCAGCTTGGTCGCGGGAGCCCGCTTAGATACGCAGTATTTT
TRBJ1-1 | - | TRBD1 | TRBV4-2 | CASSQDAGQVSPNTEAFF | TGTGCCAGCAGCCAAGATGCTGGACAGGTCTCTCCGAACACTGAAGCTTTCTTT
TRBJ2-1 | - | - | TRBV7-2 | CASSPGLTETNEQFF | TGTGCCAGCAGCCCCGGACTGACGGAAACCAATGAGCAGTTCTTC
TRBJ2-2 | - | TRBD2 | TRBV2 | CASSRLAGENTGELFF | TGTGCCAGCAGTAGACTAGCGGGAGAGAACACCGGGGAGCTGTTTTTT
TRBJ1-5 | few | TRBD1 | TRBV19 | CASRITGDSNQPQHF | TGTGCCAGTCGAATCACAGGGGATAGCAATCAGCCCCAGCATTTT
TRBJ2-1 | - | TRBD2 | TRBV5-6 | CASSLARSGRGREQFF | TGTGCCAGCAGCTTGGCCCGTAGCGGGAGAGGTCGGGAGCAGTTCTTC
TRBJ2-1 | - | - | TRBV27 | CASSWTVSLSYNEQFF | TGTGCCAGCAGTTGGACAGTTTCCTTGTCCTACAATGAGCAGTTCTTC
TRBJ1-4 | few | - | TRBV30 | CAWNRAGEKLFF | TGTGCCTGGAACAGGGCGGGTGAAAAACTGTTTTTT
TRBJ1-1 | - | - | TRBV5-1 | CASSLERGGLAEAFF | TGCGCCAGCAGCTTGGAGCGGGGGGGGCTCGCTGAAGCTTTCTTT
TRBJ2-5 | - | TRBD1 | TRBV5-4 | CASSLGGTGEGETQYF | TGTGCCAGCAGCTTGGGCGGGACAGGGGAAGGCGAGACCCAGTACTTC
TRBJ1-1 | few | TRBD1 | TRBV4-1 | CASSQSPTGAAMNTEAFF | TGCGCCAGCAGCCAATCCCCGACAGGGGCCGCAATGAACACTGAAGCTTTCTTT
TRBJ2-7 | - | TRBD1 | TRBV4-1 | CASSQERQGVYEQYF | TGCGCCAGCAGCCAAGAGCGGCAGGGGGTGTACGAGCAGTACTTC
TRBJ2-5 | few | TRBD1 | TRBV29-1 | CSYRGTGQETQYF | TGCAGCTACCGAGGGACAGGACAAGAGACCCAGTACTTC
TRBJ1-4 | few | - | TRBV18 | CASSPDRSTNEKLFF | TGTGCCAGCTCACCCGACAGATCAACTAATGAAAAACTGTTTTTT
TRBJ2-2 | - | TRBD1 | TRBV25-1 | CASSEGDRDTGELFF | TGTGCCAGCAGTGAAGGGGACAGGGACACCGGGGAGCTGTTTTTT
TRBJ1-1 | - | - | TRBV5-4 | CASSLFRDTYTEAFF | TGTGCCAGCAGCTTGTTCCGGGACACCTACACTGAAGCTTTCTTT
TRBJ2-7 | - | TRBD1 | TRBV4-1 | CASSQEIRTGGSYEQYF | TGCGCCAGCAGCCAAGAAATCCGGACAGGGGGCTCCTACGAGCAGTACTTC
TRBJ2-1 | few | TRBD2 | TRBV6-5 | CASSYLLAGGNEQFF | TGTGCCAGCAGTTACCTGCTAGCGGGAGGTAATGAGCAGTTCTTC
TRBJ1-2 | - | TRBD1 | TRBV6-5 | CASSATGGYGYTF | TGTGCCAGCAGTGCCACAGGGGGCTATGGCTACACCTTC
TRBJ2-5 | - | TRBD1 | TRBV27 | CASSLGTGFFQTQYF | TGTGCCAGCAGTTTAGGGACAGGGTTCTTTCAGACCCAGTACTTC
TRBJ2-7 | - | - | TRBV11-3 | CASSLRRGGLYEQYF | TGTGCCAGCAGCTTAAGGAGGGGGGGCCTTTACGAGCAGTACTTC
TRBJ1-5 | - | TRBD1 | TRBV4-3 | CASSFRQGPGQPQHF | TGCGCCAGCAGCTTTCGACAGGGTCCGGGTCAGCCCCAGCATTTT
TRBJ2-2 | once | - | TRBV9 | CASSVVGRGSNTGELFF | TGTGCCAGCAGCGTAGTCGGTCGGGGGTCGAACACCGGGGAGCTGTTTTTT
TRBJ2-6 | few | - | TRBV15 | CATSIKGAGANVLTF | TGTGCCACCAGCATCAAAGGGGCTGGGGCCAACGTCCTGACTTTC
TRBJ2-4 | - | - | TRBV5-6 | CASSLPGVRNIQYF | TGTGCCAGCAGCTTGCCAGGGGTTCGGAACATTCAGTACTTC
TRBJ1-2 | few | - | TRBV4-3 | CASSQESGDRYGYTF | TGCGCCAGCAGCCAAGAATCAGGGGATCGGTATGGCTACACCTTC
TRBJ2-4 | - | TRBD2 | TRBV7-9 | CASSLGGGFENIQYF | TGTGCCAGCAGCTTAGGGGGGGGGTTCGAAAACATTCAGTACTTC
TRBJ2-7 | - | TRBD2 | TRBV7-2 | CASSSAGGEGPDF | TGTGCCAGCAGCTCCGCCGGGGGGGAGGGCCCGGACTTC
TRBJ2-2 | - | - | TRBV4-1 | CASSQDRIAGELFF | TGCGCCAGCAGCCAAGACAGGATCGCCGGGGAGCTGTTTTTT
TRBJ1-3 | - | - | TRBV29-1 | CSILAGTNYGNTIYF | TGCAGCATACTGGCGGGGACGAACTATGGAAACACCATATATTTT
TRBJ2-3 | - | TRBD1 | TRBV7-6 | CASSPGTATDTQYF | TGTGCCAGCAGCCCCGGGACAGCCACAGATACGCAGTATTTT
TRBJ2-7 | - | - | TRBV5-1 | CASSLALRNSYEQYF | TGCGCCAGCAGCTTGGCCTTGAGAAACTCCTACGAGCAGTACTTC
TRBJ2-1 | - | - | TRBV27 | CASSSRDTSYNEQFF | TGTGCCAGCAGTTCCCGAGACACCTCCTACAATGAGCAGTTCTTC
TRBJ1-5 | - | - | TRBV5-8 | CASSSEVTANQPQHF | TGTGCCAGCAGCTCGGAGGTAACAGCCAATCAGCCCCAGCATTTT
TRBJ1-6 | - | TRBD1 | TRBV2 | CASNPQTGDNSPLHF | TGTGCCAGCAACCCACAGACAGGGGATAATTCACCCCTCCACTTT